This TCR beta chain was identified during a study of cytomegalovirus exposure and HLA in healthy donors (dated by TCRdb to the late 2010s). Concerning the study at large: An earlier analysis of approximately 640 of the donors reported 250 to 350 Gb of sequence data and 117 million unique TCR beta sequences from 150 million to 200 million T cells. All discovery cohort repertoires had been generated on a single sequencing platform. The study profiled the T cell repertoires of 666 subjects by immunosequencing and related them to cytomegalovirus serostatus. High-throughput TCR immunosequencing, statistical association of individual TCRs with disease status, and machine learning were combined to predict cytomegalovirus infection status. Among the roughly 390 genotyped donors, around 81% belonged to the genetic ancestry cluster associated with self-reported Caucasian donors. In an earlier analysis of over 550 of the donors, high-throughput TCR beta sequencing was used to judge whether each TCR beta V gene segment behaved as functional or pseudogenic. A later genetic analysis took genome-wide SNP genotypes for about 65% of the 666 donors and used that subset as a discovery cohort. The study was designed to test whether signatures of past pathogen exposure could be identified by cataloging public T cell receptors. Across around 400 genotyped donors of the cohort, an average of roughly 230,000 unique TCR beta nucleotide sequences per donor were sequenced, and roughly 18% of those sequences were non-productive. Approximately 300 gigabases of sequencing data and roughly 81 million unique TCR sequences made up an early release that covered under 750 HLA-typed donors. Besides the first cohort of 666 subjects, a separate validation cohort made up of 95 to 150 different subjects was used. A later analysis re-examined previously published TCR beta repertoires from more than 600 donors and added high-resolution HLA genotyping to investigate patterns of TCR occurrence. Donor age, sex, ethnicity and CMV serostatus were collected together with the repertoire data. Roughly five DR-DQ haplotypes were handled as single units for association and clustering because linkage in the cohort was strong. Rather than drawing on any new phenotypic data, the later analysis identified candidate immune exposures from TCR beta sequences and the way those sequences occurred across donors. HLA typing covered class I and class II loci at four-digit resolution. The number of donors typed differed by locus, with 629-630 for A, B, C, DRB1 and DQB1, 522 for DQA1, 600 to 610 for DPA1, and approximately 470 for DPB1. Study-level results and caveats: Assigning TCR associations to individual alleles was difficult when HLA alleles, especially DR and DQ, strongly co-occurred. Linkage disequilibrium might explain the correlated functional status among segregating V segments, but an unknown experimental factor could not be ruled out. A further reported finding was that TCR beta sequences accurately predicted the HLA-A and HLA-B alleles for most subjects in the first cohort. In a later analysis, HLA-associated TCR beta chains showed more clonal expansion and lower generation probabilities than non-associated chains that were equally common. In a later genetic analysis, fewer N-insertions in productive TCRs were reported among donors in an Asian-associated ancestry cluster than the roughly 700-donor mean. In vitro tests confirmed that a few of the cytomegalovirus-associated TCR beta chains recognize cytomegalovirus antigens. The sequencing pipeline was judged likely to have produced a cluster of highly shared sequence variants as a technical artifact. The only immune exposure information available for the cohort was CMV serostatus. Because counts were too low, some 17 rarely observed V segments, including chromosome 9 orphons, were left out of the earlier analysis of over 550 of the donors. In this cohort, only TCR beta chains were sequenced, and detectable features were limited by the absence of alpha or paired-chain data. According to the authors, the approach could potentially be generalized to other disease states and immunological phenotypes. V-gene and J-gene trimming of TCR beta chains was associated with a missense DCLRE1C variant in a later genetic analysis, and the association was replicated in an independent cohort. In a later analysis, several top co-occurrence clusters were reported to appear linked to parvovirus B19, influenza, CMV and Epstein-Barr virus. Cytomegalovirus status was reported to be diagnosed by the classifier with high specificity and sensitivity in both the original and validation cohorts. Sequencing depth was assumed to be roughly uniform across donors in the presence/absence analyses, though that assumption may not hold. According to a later analysis, TCR association rates differed among HLA loci, with DRB1 alleles showing the most associated TCRs and HLA-C alleles showing the fewest. In an earlier analysis of around 500 of the donors, most TCR beta V segments appeared in productive rearrangements about 90% or about 30% of the time, broadly matching IMGT annotations. The study listed around 160 TCR beta chains as associated with cytomegalovirus. At a false discovery rate of 0.05, a later analysis linked roughly 17,000 TCR beta sequences to specific HLA alleles. Because some donors lacked HLA typing at each locus, the association tests relied only on the typed subset. In a later analysis, most CMV-associated TCR beta chains were found to appear HLA-restricted, with HLA associations seemingly driven largely by CMV exposure. Across donors, most TCR sequences were observed very rarely, whereas some public TCRs were present in many individuals. Some IMGT-functional V segments, including TRBV6-2 and TRBV6-3, could not be told apart with the 87-base-pair reads, so those segments were excluded.

Preparation of the library involved the immunoSEQ multiplex PCR assay. For the multiplex PCR, a mixture combining 60 forward primers for TCR Vbeta segments and 13 reverse primers for TCR Jbeta segments was used. Amplification of the CDR3 region of rearranged TCR beta genes was performed with a multiplex PCR assay on genomic DNA. The Illumina HiSeq System was used to sequence the amplified TCR beta libraries as 87-base-pair reads. Under the source paper's analysis protocol: In a later analysis, approximately 74 million unique TCR beta chains were counted across the approximately 640 repertoires, and approximately 11 million of these chains were shared by at least two donors. A nearest-neighbor algorithm error-corrected the raw reads and collapsed the reads into unique sequences, merging closely related sequences to remove PCR and sequencing errors. V, D and J gene segments were assigned by aligning CDR3 sequences to IMGT reference sequences. For a sequence to be retained, at least a six-nucleotide match to both a V gene segment and a J gene segment was required. A rearrangement was called productive if the CDR3 had no stop codons and remained in frame with V and J, and every other rearrangement was called non-productive. CDR3 was defined by IMGT convention, running from the second conserved V-encoded cysteine to the conserved J-encoded phenylalanine. The earlier analysis of about 610 of the donors excluded sequences that lacked an unambiguous match to a single V gene segment. In an earlier analysis of 450 to 750 of the donors, a V segment was called functional when productive rearrangements were above 56.7%, and segregating when the standard deviation between donors exceeded 5%. To diagnose cytomegalovirus status from the catalog of TCR beta chain sequences, a statistical classification framework was built. A later analysis assigned V and J genes by comparing TCR nucleotide sequences with IMGT/GENE-DB human TR gene sequences. A later analysis assigned CDR3 sequences and most-parsimonious VDJ recombination scenarios with the TCRdist pipeline. In a later analysis, every TCR beta chain was defined by the combination of its CDR3 amino acid sequence and its V-gene family, and reads without a unique V-gene family were dropped. To address suspected cross-contamination and a sequencing artifact, a later analysis removed approximately 590 highly shared, low-generation-probability nucleotide sequences. In a later analysis, a clonal expansion index was calculated for each public chain from normalized within-repertoire ranks of inferred template counts. A later analysis computed generation probabilities with a VDJ recombination model fitted to out-of-frame rearrangements, and checked the results against IGoR. Hypergeometric tests were used in a later analysis to score TCR-TCR, TCR-HLA and TCR-CMV co-occurrence, with a repertoire-size bias correction applied to the TCR pairs. To estimate false discovery rates, a later analysis permuted the HLA or CMV assignments 20 times. In a later analysis, co-occurring TCRs were grouped using DBSCAN, with TCRdist sequence similarity added in when clustering inside HLA-allele-positive subsets. For co-occurrence clustering, repertoires with fewer than 30,000 or more than 120,000 public chains were excluded, along with five or six repertoires with anomalous nucleotide sharing. TCRdb stores this immuneACCESS table with in-frame sequences only. Part of the clones is absent; in the studies checked, under half of the shortfall reflects unresolved V genes, and no reason is known for the rest. D and trimming were read from the DNA, whereas the V and J calls and clone size are those reported in that table. This sample lists about 180,000 clones; around 80% were detected once. Clones ranked in the top ten supply roughly 1.5% of the sample.

The cohort was made up of 650 to 700 healthy bone marrow donors. Cohort members were all nominally healthy when sampled, although unrecorded immune exposures were likely present. The donor tested CMV seronegative and was one of the 352 seronegative cohort members. A peripheral blood sample was collected from each donor, and TCR beta sequencing was performed on peripheral blood mononuclear cells. The Qiagen DNeasy Blood Extraction Kit was used to extract genomic DNA from the blood cell samples. Worth noting for this clone: What this receptor recognizes is not known. No base quality information exists; no much larger clone differs at one position.

CDR1 and CDR2 are read off the germline V gene as SGHDT and YYEEEE. From its cysteine to its phenylalanine, the CDR3 spans 13 amino acids. CDR3 DNA is the only sequence kept; it has 39 bases, read in frame from the first base. The germline ends are 8 bases apart after V is trimmed by 0 bases and J by 5 bases. The source is a man aged 18-30 years in good health and CMV-seronegative. The sample was PBMCs. The rearranged segments are TRBV5-6 and TRBJ1-2; the D segment cannot be called with confidence. CDR3 loop: CASSLGSEYGYTF. In nucleotides, the sequence is TGTGCCAGCAGCTTGGGGTCGGAGTATGGCTACACCTTC. Beyond the CDR3, the reference TRBV5-6 and TRBJ1-2 genes provide the residues; the full variable domain reads: DAGVTQSPTHLIKTRGQQVTLRCSPKSGHDTVSWYQQALGQGPQFIFQYYEEEERQRGNFPDRFSGHQFPNYSSELNVNALLLGDSALYLCASSLGSEYGYTFGSGTRLTVV.